This TCR beta chain is from a study of T-cell reconstitution after alpha-beta-depleted transplantation in children (dated by TCRdb to about 2016). Looking at the study overall: Using TCR repertoire profiling, the study quantitatively followed how T-cell immune reconstitution unfolded in children after TCRalphabeta/CD19-depleted allogeneic hematopoietic cell transplantation.

Spanning cysteine to phenylalanine, the CDR3 consists of 15 amino acids. The read is trimmed to its CDR3 DNA, 45 bases read in frame from base 1. V and J are trimmed by 5 bases and 5 bases, and the gene matches miss 8 bases of the junction. The CDR1 and CDR2 encoded by the germline V gene (reference sequence) are DFQATT and SNEGSKA. Libraries were constructed by PCR. Instrument on record: Illumina HiSeq 2500. TCR libraries were prepared with molecular barcoding, using unique molecular identifiers to normalize TCRbeta repertoire quantification. Using fastp at Q25 and MiXCR, TCRdb reprocessed the public reads and kept productive beta chains. Identical CDR3 protein sequences are pooled into one entry, listed with their most common genes and DNA. The sample table shows almost 500,000 distinct CDR3 sequences, and roughly an eighth are seen once. Together, the top ten hold around 6.1% of the sample. On this clonotype: This receptor's antigen is unknown. There are no base qualities to consult, and no much larger clone falls within one base.

This sequence originates from a human donor who donated a stem cell graft to a child with combined immunodeficiency. The sequence is built from TRBV20-1 and TRBJ2-3; 12 bases in the middle match TRBD2. The sequences come from PBMCs from the stem cell graft donor, collected from the stem cell graft. The CDR3 here reads CSARASGRVKDTQYF. The sequenced DNA is TGCAGTGCTCGGGCTAGCGGGAGGGTCAAAGATACGCAGTATTTT.